Listed below are T cell receptor beta chains from one sample, sequenced in a study of control samples from healthy donors and cancer patients. Generated by immunoSEQ multiplex PCR, the TCRdb table keeps only in-frame clones and is missing some. The table records some 120,000 clones, 70% to 90% of them present only once. The source material was blood. The origin of the receptors is a woman in her 70s in good health. Each CDR3 is given without its conserved first and last residue. A clone size is listed for some rows: how often the clone was seen (once, few, many), or a class if it is expanded.

>TRBV19|.|TRBJ1-1
ATRRVQNTEAF
>TRBV7-2|.|TRBJ1-2
ASSPKNHYGYT
>TRBV19|once|TRBJ2-7
ASSAGQGSYEQY
>TRBV19|.|TRBJ1-2
ASSIVGQGAWGYT
>TRBV12-3/TRBV12-4|.|TRBJ2-7
ASTVEGYEQY
>TRBV5-1|once|TRBJ2-3
ASSLAGSVTTDTQY
>TRBV6-1|.|TRBJ2-3
ASSETAGGPDTQY
>TRBV27|.|TRBJ1-2
ASSEGTGLGYGYT
>TRBV5-1|.|TRBJ2-2
ASSLGLAGATGELF
>TRBV10-3|.|TRBJ2-7
AISDQGQSSYEQY
>TRBV5-1|.|TRBJ1-6
ASSLDLGNSPLH
>TRBV5-1|once|TRBJ1-1
ASSQDRATEAF
>TRBV7-3|.|TRBJ2-1
ASSLTSIWRGGRSSYNEQF
>TRBV18|.|TRBJ1-1
ASSPIGGDTEAF
>TRBV5-4|.|TRBJ2-3
ASFDLTGGTDTQY
>TRBV7-8|.|TRBJ2-5
ASSLGIGETQY
>TRBV5-1|.|TRBJ1-4
ASSGPTGASNEKLF
>TRBV19|few|TRBJ1-3
ASRRKGSSGNTIY
>TRBV3-1/TRBV3-2|.|TRBJ2-3
ASSQWELTDTQY
>TRBV24-1|once|TRBJ1-4
ATNKFFPTNEKLF
>TRBV6-6|.|TRBJ2-5
ASSYVGQGGSETQY
>TRBV2|.|TRBJ1-5
ASSDRDSNQPQH
>TRBV9|.|TRBJ2-5
ASSVAGDGAQY
>TRBV10-3|.|TRBJ1-2
AISEGTANYGYT
>TRBV5-4|.|TRBJ2-7
ASSTGGVAPDEQY
>TRBV5-5|.|TRBJ2-7
ASSTGQGRDEQY